Here is one T cell receptor (beta chain) with its context. The sample belongs to a study of blood T cell repertoires in COVID-19. Study background: The cDNA or gDNA used as material had been derived from T cells, B-cell-depleted T cells, or PBMCs.

In the original workflow: Reference gene primers were amplified, and this amplification served to estimate nucleated cell counts. Sequencing was performed with immunoSEQ multiplex PCR; in TCRdb, only in-frame clones are kept and a portion is missing. For V, J and clone size, that table is used; D and trimming come from the DNA. The sample includes a few hundred thousand clones, about 87% of them seen just once. There are 15 residues in the CDR3. Trimming shortened V by 8 bases and J by 7 bases, and 22 bases separated the two germline ends. Looked up from germline, CDR1 is LNHDA and CDR2 is SQIVND (reference sequence).

The chain employs TRBV19 and TRBJ2-3; D perhaps matches TRBD2 (6 bases). The clonotype comes from a man aged 18 to 30 with COVID-19, enrolled during active disease. The sample was peripheral blood. CDR3 in amino acids: CASSHGGGSTNTQYF. CDR3 coding DNA: TGTGCCAGTTCCCACGGGGGAGGTAGCACGAATACGCAGTATTTT. Filled out from reference TRBV19 and TRBJ2-3, the complete variable domain reads DGGITQSPKYLFRKEGQNVTLSCEQNLNHDAMYWYRQDPGQGLRLIYYSQIVNDFQKGDIAEGYSVSREKKESFPLTVTSAQKNPTAFYLCASSHGGGSTNTQYFGPGTRLTVL.